This T cell receptor (beta chain) was documented in a study of OX40 agonist ivuxolimab in advanced cancers. This clone has just a few counts. Assay: immunoSEQ multiplex PCR; the TCRdb copy retains only in-frame clones and omits some. Of over 45,000 clones in the sample, about 83% were seen once. The starting material was CD4+ or CD8+ T cells sorted from blood, obtained in a trial of the OX40 agonist ivuxolimab. The TCR was taken from an adult with an advanced solid tumor such as melanoma, head and neck, liver or kidney cancer.

The CDR3 here is CASSLFSGIGELFF. DNA for the CDR3: TGTGCCAGCAGCTTATTTTCGGGCATCGGGGAGCTGTTTTTT. The V gene is TRBV7-9, the J gene TRBJ2-2; D call uncertain. The CDR3 is 14 residues long. Germline CDR1 and CDR2: SEHNR and FQNEAQ (reference sequence). V dropped 2 bases and J dropped 7 bases, with 11 bases sitting between them.